This TCR beta chain was captured in a study of CD8+CD57+ T cells in acquired aplastic anemia. Overall study context: The mean DNA yield obtained from sorted CD4+ and CD8+ cells came to 3 to 3.5 ug. As sequenced from healthy donors, CD4+ cells averaged roughly 11 million reads. The study, taken as a whole, reports: Patient and control CD8+ Simpson's diversity was not significantly different. Patients and controls shared over 25 CD8+ CDR3 sequences, highly expressed in patients.

The template used for profiling TCR beta VDJ and CDR3 was genomic DNA. TCRdb called the reads again in MiXCR, with one record for every CDR3 protein. This sample has over 150,000 distinct CDR3 sequences; around 59% occur once, and the top ten carry 15% to 20%. Germline values: CDR1 SGHTA, CDR2 FQGNSA. The CDR3 length is 14 residues. V gave up 1 base and J gave up 6 bases, with 7 bases separating them. This clonotype appeared many times. Its antigen is not known. The source material was sorted CD4+, CD8+, or CD8+CD57+ T cells (not recorded which) from PBMCs. The chain couples TRBV7-2 to TRBJ1-6, with D possibly TRBD1 on 5 matching bases. The sequence was obtained from a human donor in good health, serving as a control. The CDR3: CASSLEGSNSPLHF. The CDR3 DNA is TGTGCCAGCAGCTTAGAGGGGAGTAATTCACCCCTCCACTTT.